The T cell receptor beta chain under discussion was sequenced for a study of tumor-infiltrating lymphocytes in primary liver carcinoma. This clonotype was observed a few times. Given a much more abundant clone one base away, this may be a read error. TCR beta cDNA was prepared out of around 460 ng total RNA by means of a constant-region primer. Three nested multiplex PCR rounds of slightly modified ARM-PCR generated TCR beta libraries. The first two PCR rounds used TRBV1-TRBV30 forward primers with a C-beta reverse primer, 10 cycles each. TCRdb re-derived calls from the multiplex PCR reads in MiXCR, one entry per CDR3 protein. The sample lists 300,000 to 350,000 distinct CDR3 sequences; 58% were seen once. In addition to blood RNA drawn from unsorted whole blood, germline DNA was extracted. Chronic HBV infection affected patients, none of whom had received treatment. CDR3 size: 16 residues. Germline V lookup: CDR1 LGHNA, CDR2 YSLEER. V lost 0 bases, J lost 6 bases, and 15 bases lay in between.

The specimen sequenced was peripheral blood. The rearrangement links TRBV4-3 to TRBJ2-1; D tentatively reads TRBD1 or TRBD2 (5 bases each). The clonotype was recovered from a woman aged 25 to 39 with primary liver carcinoma and hepatitis B virus infection. CDR3: CASSQDSGTPTNEQFF. The DNA for the CDR3 is TGCGCCAGCAGCCAAGATTCGGGGACCCCTACCAATGAGCAGTTCTTC.